This T cell receptor (beta chain) was profiled in a study of T cell responses to AZD1222 COVID-19 vaccine (dated by TCRdb to 2020 to 2022). Turning to the overall study: AZD1222 recipients given second doses at about 4 weeks or at about 12 weeks were pooled, since spike-specific TCR depth and breadth were not found to differ between the two schedules. TCR sequencing was performed for roughly 240 trial participants, of whom about 200 were given two doses of AZD1222 and some 25 were given two doses of MenACWY control vaccine. Enrollment into the trials was organized by age into subgroups of 18-55, 56-69 and 70-plus years, and those subgroups contained 148, 28 and 57 TCR-sequenced participants, respectively. Study-wide conclusions, independent of this receptor: Conclusions about previously exposed vaccinees were limited because only six AZD1222 recipients were SARS-CoV-2 seropositive at baseline. Because no day 14 peak-response samples were available, the repertoires could be characterized only after the peak T cell response. After two AZD1222 doses, spike-specific TCR breadth and depth were significantly higher than at day 0 and than in MenACWY recipients. Reportedly, almost half of the unique spike-specific TCRs recognized epitopes lying outside the regions that are mutated in the B.1.351 and B.1.1.7 variants. The 56-69-year group was small, and its depth increase did not reach significance, likely because of low power. Participants were mostly white British, with more females than males. The authors suggested clonal diversity may have been underestimated. The vaccine-associated CD4 TCRs covered the entire spike protein, and the dominant responses fell in regions 160-218 and 743-854.

The time point label, as the study defines it: baseline before first vaccination. The vaccinee samples were drawn from two UK trials, COV001 and COV002, one of which was a single-blind randomized controlled phase 2/3 trial testing AZD1222 (ChAdOx1 nCoV-19) in healthy adults. Trial participant PBMC samples were collected at day 0 and day 28 after the second dose for TCRbeta chain sequencing. About this clone itself: Its binding antigen is unknown. Nothing much larger sits one base from this clone, and base qualities are not available.

The CDR3 regions of human TCRbeta chains were analyzed by immunosequencing. Processing in the source paper ran as follows. Repertoire TCRs were matched against a reference library of SARS-CoV-2-specific TCRs generated with the MIRA antigen-specificity platform. Breadth was defined as the fraction of unique TCRs that were SARS-CoV-2-associated. Depth was defined as the fraction of total T cells that were SARS-CoV-2-associated. Using the MIRA data, each spike-specific TCR was mapped to the spike region that the TCR reacts to and placed in a CD4 or CD8 class. Log10-transformed breadth and depth values were compared by one-way ANOVA with Sidak's multiple comparisons tests. In TCRdb, the immuneACCESS table is reduced to in-frame sequences with V and J assigned. These tables do not hold every clone; where another copy was compared, an unresolved V gene accounts for under half, and the others remain unexplained. V and J calls plus clone size are reproduced from that table; the DNA served to infer D and trimming. The sample table holds 75,000 to 100,000 clones, of which under 90% were seen once. Jointly, the top ten make up roughly 25% of the sample.

CDR1 and CDR2 were assigned from the germline V gene (reference sequence) as SGHNT and YYREEE. From the cysteine through the phenylalanine, the CDR3 covers 15 amino acids. The only DNA kept is the CDR3, 45 bases in frame from the first base. Trimming removed 4 bases from V and 2 bases from J, leaving 16 bases between the germline ends. Sequencing used peripheral blood, obtained on day 0 of AZD1222 vaccination. The rearrangement combines TRBV5-4 with TRBJ2-7; D gene: possibly TRBD1, on 5 matching bases. The clonotype was recovered from an adult in good health. The CDR3 region: CASSRPGVGAYEQYF. The DNA sequence follows: TGTGCCAGCAGCCGACCTGGGGTAGGGGCCTACGAGCAGTACTTC.